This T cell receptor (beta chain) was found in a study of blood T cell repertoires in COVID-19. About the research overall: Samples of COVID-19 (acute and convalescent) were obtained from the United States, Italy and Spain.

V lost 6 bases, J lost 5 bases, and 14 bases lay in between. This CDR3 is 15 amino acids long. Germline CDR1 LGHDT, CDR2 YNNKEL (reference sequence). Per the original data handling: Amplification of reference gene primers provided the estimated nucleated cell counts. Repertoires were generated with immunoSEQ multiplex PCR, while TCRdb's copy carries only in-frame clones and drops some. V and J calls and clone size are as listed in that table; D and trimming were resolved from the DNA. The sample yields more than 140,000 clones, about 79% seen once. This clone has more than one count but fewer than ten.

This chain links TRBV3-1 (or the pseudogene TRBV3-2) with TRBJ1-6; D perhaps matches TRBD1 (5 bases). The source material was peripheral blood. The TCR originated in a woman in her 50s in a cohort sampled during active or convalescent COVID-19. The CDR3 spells CASRETGLNNSPLHF. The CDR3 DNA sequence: TGTGCCAGCAGAGAGACGGGACTAAATAATTCACCCCTCCACTTT.